The 3 T cell receptor beta chains presented below share a single source sample, sequenced in a study of siplizumab effects on memory and regulatory T cells. The method was immunoSEQ multiplex PCR; TCRdb's version includes in-frame clones alone and lacks a portion of them. The repertoire holds fewer than 85,000 clones, with 87% as singletons. The source material was Tregs sorted from blood. These receptors were collected from a human donor in good health.

The chain carries TRBV5-1 and TRBJ2-1, with TRBD2 matching 13 bases. The V gene end was trimmed by 1 base and the J gene end by 7 bases; junction bases not matched to a gene: 2. The CDR3 has 15 amino acids. Per the germline V gene, CDR1 is SGHRS and CDR2 is YFSETQ. CDR3 protein: CASSLKLAGGNEQFF. The CDR3 bases are TGCGCCAGCAGCTTGAAACTAGCGGGGGGGAATGAGCAGTTCTTC.

The J gene is TRBJ1-1, the V gene TRBV7-2; TRBD1 agrees at 12 bases. There are 15 residues in the CDR3. Per the germline V gene, CDR1 is SGHTA and CDR2 is FQGNSA. V shed 6 bases, J shed 8 bases, and the junction held 10 bases outside the gene matches. The CDR3 sequence is CASSIAGTGGGEAFF. In DNA, the CDR3 is TGTGCCAGCAGTATAGCCGGGACAGGGGGCGGGGAAGCTTTCTTT.

This clone has a single count. The chain carries TRBV20-1 and TRBJ2-7, with 7 bases fitting TRBD1. Trimming cost V 7 bases and J 6 bases; bases outside gene matches: 6. Germline lookup yields CDR1 DFQATT and CDR2 SNEGSKA (reference sequence). CDR3 length: 11 amino acids. The CDR3 bases are TGCAGTGGTGACAGGGCAGGCGAGCAGTACTTC. Its protein is CSGDRAGEQYF.